This T cell receptor (beta chain) was found in a study of blood T cell repertoires in COVID-19. The data were produced by immunoSEQ multiplex PCR, yet TCRdb's version contains in-frame clones alone and is incomplete. The table records over 100,000 clones, around three quarters of them present only once. This clone appeared a single time. The germline CDR1 and CDR2 sequences are LGHNA and YNFKEQ. This CDR3 spans 15 amino acids. V was pared by 0 bases and J by 8 bases, with 16 bases between. Sequenced sample: peripheral blood. The V and J genes are TRBV4-2 and TRBJ1-2; D gene unclear. This TCR derives from a woman aged 80 or over with acute or convalescent COVID-19. This chain's CDR3 is CASSQDAQVTPGYTF. CDR3 in DNA: TGTGCCAGCAGCCAAGATGCCCAGGTCACTCCCGGCTACACCTTC.